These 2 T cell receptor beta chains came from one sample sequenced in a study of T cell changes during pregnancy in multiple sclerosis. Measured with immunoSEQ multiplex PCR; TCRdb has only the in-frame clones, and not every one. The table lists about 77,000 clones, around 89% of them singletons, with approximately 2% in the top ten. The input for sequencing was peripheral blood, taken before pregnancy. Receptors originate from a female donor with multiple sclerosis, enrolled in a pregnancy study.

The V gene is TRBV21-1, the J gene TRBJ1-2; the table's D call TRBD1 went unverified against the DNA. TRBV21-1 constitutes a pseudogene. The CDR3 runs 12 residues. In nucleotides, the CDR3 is TGTGCCAGCAGCAAAGGGGACAGTGGCTACACCTTC. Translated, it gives CASSKGDSGYTF.

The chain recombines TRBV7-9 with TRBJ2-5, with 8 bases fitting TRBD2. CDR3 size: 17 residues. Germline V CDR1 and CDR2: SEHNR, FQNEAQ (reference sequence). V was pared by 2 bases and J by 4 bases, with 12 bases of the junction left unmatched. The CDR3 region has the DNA TGTGCCAGCAGCTTATACCTCGGAGTAGCGGGGTTAGAGACCCAGTACTTC. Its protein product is CASSLYLGVAGLETQYF. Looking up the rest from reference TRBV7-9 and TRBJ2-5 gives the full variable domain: DTGVSQNPRHKITKRGQNVTFRCDPISEHNRLYWYRQTLGQGPEFLTYFQNEAQLEKSRLLSDRFSAERPKGSFSTLEIQRTEQGDSAMYLCASSLYLGVAGLETQYFGPGTRLLVL.